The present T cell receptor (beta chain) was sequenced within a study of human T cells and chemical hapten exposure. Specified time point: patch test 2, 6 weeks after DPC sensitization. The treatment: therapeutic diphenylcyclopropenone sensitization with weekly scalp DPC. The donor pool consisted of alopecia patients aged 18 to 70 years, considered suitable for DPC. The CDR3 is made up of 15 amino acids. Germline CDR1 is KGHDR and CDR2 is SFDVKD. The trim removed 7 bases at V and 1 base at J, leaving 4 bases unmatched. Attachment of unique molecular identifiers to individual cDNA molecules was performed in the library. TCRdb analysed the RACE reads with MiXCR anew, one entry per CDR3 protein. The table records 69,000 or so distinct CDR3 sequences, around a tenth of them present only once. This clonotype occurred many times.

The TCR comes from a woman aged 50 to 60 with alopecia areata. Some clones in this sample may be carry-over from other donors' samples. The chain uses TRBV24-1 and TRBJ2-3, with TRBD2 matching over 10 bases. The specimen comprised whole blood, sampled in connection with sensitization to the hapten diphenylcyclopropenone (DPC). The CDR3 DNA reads TGTGCCACCAGCCCGAGCGGGAGGGGCACAGATACGCAGTATTTT. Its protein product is CATSPSGRGTDTQYF.